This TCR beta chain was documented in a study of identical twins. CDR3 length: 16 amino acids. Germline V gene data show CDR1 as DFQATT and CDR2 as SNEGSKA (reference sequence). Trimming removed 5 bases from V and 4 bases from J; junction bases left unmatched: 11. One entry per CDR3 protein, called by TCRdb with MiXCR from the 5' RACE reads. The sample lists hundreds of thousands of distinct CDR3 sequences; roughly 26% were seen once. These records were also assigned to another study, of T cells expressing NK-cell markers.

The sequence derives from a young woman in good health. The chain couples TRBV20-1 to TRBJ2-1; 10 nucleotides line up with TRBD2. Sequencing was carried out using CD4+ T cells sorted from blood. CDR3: CSASRASGGLYNEQFF. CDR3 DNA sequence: TGCAGTGCTTCCCGGGCTAGCGGGGGACTTTACAATGAGCAGTTCTTC.